This paragraph reports one TCR beta chain. Its target is unknown. This sample is drawn from a study of T cell responses to AZD1222 COVID-19 vaccine. The study's findings and limits: The donor cohort was predominantly white British with a female majority, and clonal diversity may have been underestimated. Spike-specific TCR breadth and depth rose after two AZD1222 doses.

Germline CDR1 and CDR2: MNHEY and SVGAGI. V lost 2 bases to trimming and J lost 5 bases, with 9 bases between them. CDR3 length: 13 residues. TCRdb's table, derived via immunoSEQ multiplex PCR, lists solely in-frame clones and lacks some. Seen here are roughly 33,000 clones, roughly 74% observed once, and the top ten hold around 4.5%. The V call is TRBV6-5, the J call TRBJ1-1; D unclear. The specimen was peripheral blood, collected 28 days after the second AZD1222 dose. This TCR was recovered from an adult who received the AZD1222 COVID-19 vaccine. The chain's CDR3 is CASSYDLRTEAFF. CDR3 bases: TGTGCCAGCAGTTACGATCTTCGTACTGAAGCTTTCTTT.